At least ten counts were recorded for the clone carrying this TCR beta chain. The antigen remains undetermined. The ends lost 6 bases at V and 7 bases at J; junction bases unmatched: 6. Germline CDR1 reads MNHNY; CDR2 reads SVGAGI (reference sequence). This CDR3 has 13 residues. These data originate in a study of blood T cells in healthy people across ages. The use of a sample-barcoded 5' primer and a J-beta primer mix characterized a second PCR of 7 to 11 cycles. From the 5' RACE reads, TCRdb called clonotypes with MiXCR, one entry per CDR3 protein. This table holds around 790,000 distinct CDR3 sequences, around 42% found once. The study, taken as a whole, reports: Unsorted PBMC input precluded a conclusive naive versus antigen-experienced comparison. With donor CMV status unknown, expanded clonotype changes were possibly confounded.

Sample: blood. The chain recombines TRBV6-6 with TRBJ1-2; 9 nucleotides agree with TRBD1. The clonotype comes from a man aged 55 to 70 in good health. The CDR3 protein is CASRPGQGGGYTF. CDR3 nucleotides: TGTGCCAGCAGGCCGGGACAGGGTGGTGGCTACACCTTC.